These 18 T cell receptor beta chains originate from one sample sequenced in a study of control samples from healthy donors and cancer patients. TCRdb's copy holds only in-frame clones and misses some; the assay was immunoSEQ multiplex PCR. The data contain some 89,000 clones, approximately 81% of them singletons. The sequencing input was blood. The receptor source for this set is a woman aged 40-49 years in good health.

The chain couples TRBV7-2 to TRBJ2-3; D gene uncertain. Trimming pared 3 bases from V and 2 bases from J, leaving 6 bases between. The CDR3 contains 13 residues. The germline V gene encodes CDR1 SGHTA and CDR2 FQGNSA. The CDR3 sequence is CASSFSHTDTQYF. CDR3 bases: TGTGCCAGCAGCTTTTCCCACACAGATACGCAGTATTTT.

This clone was seen more than once but under ten times. V gene TRBV11-3 combines with J gene TRBJ1-6; D gene unclear. The germline V gene has CDR1 SGHNT and CDR2 YENEEA. CDR3 length: 12 amino acids. The germline V and J ends were trimmed by 2 bases and 7 bases, with 3 bases remaining between them. DNA for the CDR3: TGTGCCAGCAGCTTAAACAATTCACCCCTCCACTTT. Translated: CASSLNNSPLHF.

V gene TRBV6-2 or TRBV6-3 combines with J gene TRBJ1-3; D is perhaps TRBD1 (6 bases). From germline, CDR1 is MNHEY and CDR2 SVGEGT. With 2 bases removed from V and 0 bases from J, the gap between germline ends came to 11 bases. The CDR3 contains 16 residues. In DNA, the CDR3 is TGTGCCAGCAGTTACGCGGGACAAAGCTCTGGAAACACCATATATTTT. It codes for CASSYAGQSSGNTIYF.

The chain joins TRBV19 to TRBJ1-2, with a possible D match to TRBD1 (5 bases). The length of the CDR3 is 13 residues. Trimming took off 8 bases at V and 6 bases at J, with 16 bases between the two ends. The germline gives CDR1 LNHDA, CDR2 SQIVND (reference sequence). The CDR3 loop is CASGGPLGNGYTF. CDR3 sequence (DNA): TGTGCCAGTGGGGGTCCACTTGGGAATGGCTACACCTTC.

The V gene is TRBV27, the J gene TRBJ2-7; D remains unclear. There are 15 residues in the CDR3. V lost 8 bases and J lost 0, with 17 bases in between. The V gene's germline CDR1 is MNHEY and CDR2 SMNVEV (reference sequence). The CDR3 loop reads CASPTKAIHSYEQYF. For the CDR3, the DNA is TGTGCCAGCCCCACTAAGGCCATCCACTCCTACGAGCAGTACTTC.

The J gene is TRBJ1-1, the V gene TRBV30; D unclear. V was shortened by 1 base and J by 10 bases, with 10 bases between the two germline ends. The CDR3 loop spans 11 amino acids. Germline V gene lookup returns CDR1 GTSNPN and CDR2 SVGIG (reference sequence). The DNA for the CDR3 is TGTGCCTGGAGTGCTGGAAGTATAGCTTTCTTT. Protein: CAWSAGSIAFF. Filled out from reference TRBV30 and TRBJ1-1, the complete variable domain reads SQTIHQWPATLVQPVGSPLSLECTVEGTSNPNLYWYRQAAGRGLQLLFYSVGIGQISSEVPQNLSASRPQDRQFILSSKKLLLSDSGFYLCAWSAGSIAFFGQGTRLTVV.

CDR3 DNA sequence: TGTGCCAGCAGTGAAGCGGAGCTTTTGAGAAACACCATATATTTT. Its protein is CASSEAELLRNTIYF. The rearrangement links TRBV2 to TRBJ1-3, with unresolved D. The CDR3 extends over 15 amino acids. Germline assignment: CDR1 SNHLY and CDR2 FYNNEI. The V gene lost 0 bases and the J gene lost 5 bases, with 11 bases spanning the gap.

This chain uses TRBV20-1 with TRBJ2-4; 10 nucleotides line up with TRBD1. The J segment lost 7 bases and the V segment lost 3 bases, leaving 12 bases of the junction unmatched. CDR1 and CDR2 (germline): DFQATT, SNEGSKA (reference sequence). The CDR3 is 16 residues long. CDR3 in DNA: TGCAGTGCTAGTCCCCCTCTGGGGGGACAGGGGAACATTCAGTACTTC. Translating it yields CSASPPLGGQGNIQYF.

This chain uses TRBV29-1 with TRBJ1-2, with D possibly matching TRBD1 (5 bases). This CDR3 is built from 13 residues. Germline V gene sequence: CDR1 SQVTM, CDR2 ANQGSEA. V was clipped by 2 bases and J by 4 bases, with 11 bases between them. The CDR3 DNA reads TGCAGCGTTGAAAGGGGTACATCCTATGGCTACACCTTC. Its translation: CSVERGTSYGYTF.

This sequence joins TRBV5-1 and TRBJ1-5; D might be TRBD1 (5 bases). The V gene lost 0 bases and the J gene lost 7 bases, with 11 bases spanning the gap. CDR1 SGHRS and CDR2 YFSETQ come from the germline V gene. The CDR3 sequence is 14 residues long. In DNA form, the CDR3 reads TGCGCCAGCAGCTTGGAAGGGGTAGGGCAGCCCCAGCATTTT. As protein: CASSLEGVGQPQHF.

This clone was observed a handful of times. The V gene is TRBV6-5, the J gene TRBJ1-2; D unresolved. The CDR3 runs to 13 residues. Germline V gives CDR1 MNHEY, CDR2 SVGAGI. V was clipped by 4 bases and J by 6 bases, with 12 bases between them. CDR3: CASSFVSGDGYTF. DNA for the CDR3: TGTGCCAGCAGTTTCGTCAGCGGTGATGGCTACACCTTC.

In nucleotides, the CDR3 is TGTGCCTGCCTTCCCCAAGGCAAGTATGGCTACACCTTC. Residues: CACLPQGKYGYTF. J is TRBJ1-2 and V is TRBV30; D gene ambiguous. Trimming stripped 6 bases from V and 5 bases from J, with 16 bases between. Germline CDR1 reads GTSNPN; CDR2 reads SVGIG (reference sequence). The CDR3 spans 13 residues.

The chain combines TRBV18 with TRBJ2-7; TRBD1 agrees at 10 bases. The junction had 1 base not matched to a gene; V was cut back by 3 bases and J by 5 bases. The CDR3 extends over 13 amino acids. Germline-derived CDR1 and CDR2 are KGHSH and LQKENI. CDR3 residues: CASSPGTGDEQYF. CDR3 nucleotide sequence: TGTGCCAGCTCACCCGGGACAGGGGACGAGCAGTACTTC.

This chain uses TRBV2 with TRBJ2-1; tentatively, D is TRBD1 (6 bases). V was trimmed by 2 bases and J by 9 bases, leaving 8 bases between them. Germline V lookup: CDR1 SNHLY, CDR2 FYNNEI. The CDR3 is 12 residues long. CDR3 sequence reads: CASSELGGEQFF. DNA of the CDR3: TGTGCCAGCAGTGAACTAGGGGGTGAGCAGTTCTTC.

This clone showed up just once. The chain links TRBV6-1 to TRBJ2-7, with TRBD1 identical over 9 bases. The V gene end was trimmed by 2 bases and the J gene end by 2 bases; junction bases not matched to a gene: 4. Germline V gives CDR1 MNHNS, CDR2 SASEGT. The CDR3 has 15 amino acids. The DNA for the CDR3 is TGTGCCAGCAGTGAAACGGGACAGGGCCCCTACGAGCAGTACTTC. Its translation: CASSETGQGPYEQYF.

V usage is TRBV5-6 and J usage is TRBJ1-1; no clear D. V was trimmed by 1 base and J by 0 bases, leaving 4 bases between them. Germline V CDR1 and CDR2: SGHDT, YYEEEE. The CDR3 consists of 13 residues. As DNA, the CDR3 is TGTGCCAGCAGCTTGTCCATGAACACTGAAGCTTTCTTT. It yields the protein CASSLSMNTEAFF.

V gene TRBV6-4 combines with J gene TRBJ2-3; TRBD1 is a possible D gene (5 bases). The CDR3 runs to 15 residues. CDR1 and CDR2 (germline): MRHNA, SNTAGT. Trimming removed 3 bases from V and 4 bases from J, with 14 bases in between. CDR3 protein: CASSEGRVPADTQYF. Written as DNA, the CDR3 is TGTGCCAGCAGTGAGGGCAGGGTCCCCGCAGATACGCAGTATTTT.

V usage is TRBV6-6 and J usage is TRBJ1-3; no clear D. This CDR3 comprises 16 residues. Germline V CDR1 and CDR2: MNHNY, SVGAGI (reference sequence). Trimming took 4 bases from V and 0 from J, leaving 13 bases between them. CDR3 DNA sequence: TGTGCCAGCAGTTTCTCCTTACCTAGCTCTGGAAACACCATATATTTT. Its protein product is CASSFSLPSSGNTIYF.